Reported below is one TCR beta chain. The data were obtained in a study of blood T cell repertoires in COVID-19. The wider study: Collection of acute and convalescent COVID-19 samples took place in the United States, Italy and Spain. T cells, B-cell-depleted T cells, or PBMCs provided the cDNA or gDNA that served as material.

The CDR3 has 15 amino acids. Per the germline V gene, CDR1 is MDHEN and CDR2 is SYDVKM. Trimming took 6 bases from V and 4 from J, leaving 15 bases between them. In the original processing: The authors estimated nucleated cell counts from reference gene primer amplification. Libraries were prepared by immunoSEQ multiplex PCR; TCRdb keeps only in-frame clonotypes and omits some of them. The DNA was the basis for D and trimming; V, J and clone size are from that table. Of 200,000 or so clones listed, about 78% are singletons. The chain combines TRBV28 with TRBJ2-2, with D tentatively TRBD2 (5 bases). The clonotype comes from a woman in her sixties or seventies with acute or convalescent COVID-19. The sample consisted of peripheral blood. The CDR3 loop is CASSPQEGFTGELFF. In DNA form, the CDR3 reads TGTGCCAGCAGCCCACAAGAGGGCTTCACCGGGGAGCTGTTTTTT. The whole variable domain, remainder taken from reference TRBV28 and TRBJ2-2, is DVKVTQSSRYLVKRTGEKVFLECVQDMDHENMFWYRQDPGLGLRLIYFSYDVKMKEKGDIPEGYSVSREKKERFSLILESASTNQTSMYLCASSPQEGFTGELFFGEGSRLTVL.